The next 13 T cell receptor beta chains were all read from a single sample in a study of cytomegalovirus exposure and HLA in healthy donors. PCR involved 60 Vbeta and 13 Jbeta primers. Measured with immunoSEQ multiplex PCR; TCRdb has only the in-frame clones, and not every one. Of about 110,000 clones detected, 78% appear once; the ten largest clones hold roughly 1.2%. The sample taken for sequencing was PBMCs. The receptor source for this set is a man aged 25 to 40 in good health and CMV-seronegative.

This chain joins TRBV6-5 and TRBJ2-5, with 14 positions matching TRBD2. V was clipped by 0 bases and J by 6 bases; unmatched bases: 3. The CDR3 runs 16 residues. The germline CDR1 and CDR2 sequences are MNHEY and SVGAGI. The CDR3 spells CASSYSGLAGVQTQYF. CDR3 coding DNA: TGTGCCAGCAGTTACTCGGGACTAGCGGGAGTTCAGACCCAGTACTTC.

Only a few counts were recorded for this clone. The genes are TRBV21-1 and TRBJ2-5; the table's D call, TRBD1, was not checked against the DNA. TRBV21-1 is annotated as a pseudogene. The CDR3 covers 13 residues. The CDR3 protein is CAGPNGTEETQYF. For the CDR3, the DNA is TGTGCCGGACCAAACGGGACAGAAGAGACCCAGTACTTC.

The CDR3: CASSQQRGYSGELFF. CDR3 nucleotide sequence: TGTGCCAGCAGCCAACAGCGGGGGTACAGCGGGGAGCTGTTTTTT. The genes are TRBV7-8 and TRBJ2-2, with TRBD2 matching 8 bases. The CDR3 has 15 amino acids. V gave up 5 bases and J gave up 7 bases; unmatched junction bases: 9. Germline lookup yields CDR1 SGHVS and CDR2 FQNEAQ.

The chain joins TRBV9 to TRBJ2-7; weak D call: TRBD1 (6 bases). The CDR3 is 14 residues long. Trimming left V 3 bases short and J 2 bases short, with 12 bases between. CDR1 SGDLS and CDR2 YYNGEE come from the germline V gene. CDR3 coding DNA: TGTGCCAGCAGCGCAGGGCAGGGGACCTACGAGCAGTACTTC. Its protein product is CASSAGQGTYEQYF.

This clone was recorded once. V gene TRBV5-1 combines with J gene TRBJ1-4; D remains ambiguous. CDR1 is SGHRS and CDR2 is YFSETQ in the germline V gene. The V and J ends lost 5 bases and 0 bases respectively, with 8 bases between them. The CDR3 is 14 residues long. CDR3 sequence reads: CASSLGSTNEKLFF. As DNA, the CDR3 is TGCGCCAGCAGTCTAGGCTCAACTAATGAAAAACTGTTTTTT. Looking up the rest from reference TRBV5-1 and TRBJ1-4 gives the full variable domain: KAGVTQTPRYLIKTRGQQVTLSCSPISGHRSVSWYQQTPGQGLQFLFEYFSETQRNKGNFPGRFSGRQFSNSRSEMNVSTLELGDSALYLCASSLGSTNEKLFFGSGTQLSVL.

The chain employs TRBV7-9 and TRBJ2-1; D ambiguous. V dropped 2 bases and J dropped 10 bases, with 21 bases sitting between them. The germline CDR1 and CDR2 sequences are SEHNR and FQNEAQ (reference sequence). This CDR3 is 16 amino acids long. CDR3 amino acids: CASSLNPGPSDGEQFF. The CDR3 DNA reads as TGTGCCAGCAGCTTAAACCCAGGCCCGAGTGACGGAGAGCAGTTCTTC.

This clone occurred once. The V call is TRBV27, the J call TRBJ2-7, with D tentatively TRBD1 (5 bases). This CDR3 spans 18 amino acids. V gave up 5 bases and J gave up 3 bases, with 26 bases separating them. The germline V gene has CDR1 MNHEY and CDR2 SMNVEV (reference sequence). CDR3 bases: TGTGCCAGCAGTATTTCGTTGGGTGGGGCAGCTCGTTTCTACGAGCAGTACTTC. Residues: CASSISLGGAARFYEQYF.

The chain combines TRBV28 with TRBJ2-7, with D perhaps matching TRBD1 (5 bases). Germline V gene sequence: CDR1 MDHEN, CDR2 SYDVKM. This CDR3 contains 11 residues. Trimming removed 1 base at V and 9 bases at J, with 7 bases between. CDR3 sequence: CASSLFQGQYF. Here the CDR3 DNA reads TGTGCCAGCAGTTTATTTCAGGGGCAGTACTTC.

In this sample, this clone turned up once. The V gene is TRBV5-1, the J gene TRBJ1-4; D is possibly TRBD1 (5 bases). Germline CDR1 reads SGHRS; CDR2 reads YFSETQ. Trimming cost V 2 bases and J 0 bases, with 5 bases left between them. This CDR3 contains 14 residues. The CDR3 spells CASSLQATNEKLFF. CDR3 in DNA: TGCGCCAGCAGCTTACAGGCAACTAATGAAAAACTGTTTTTT.

This clone was counted only a few times. The J gene is TRBJ1-1, the V gene TRBV5-1; 10 bases map to TRBD1. CDR3 length equals 15 residues. Looked up from germline, CDR1 is SGHRS and CDR2 is YFSETQ. The V gene end was trimmed by 4 bases and the J gene end by 3 bases; junction bases not matched to a gene: 6. The CDR3 sequence: CASSAGQGDDTEAFF. CDR3 coding DNA: TGCGCCAGCAGCGCAGGACAGGGGGATGACACTGAAGCTTTCTTT.

This clone was observed once. The rearrangement joins TRBV7-2 to TRBJ2-7, with 9 bases that match TRBD1. In germline, CDR1 is SGHTA, CDR2 FQGNSA. CDR3 length equals 14 residues. The trim removed 5 bases at V and 5 bases at J, leaving 7 bases unmatched. The CDR3 loop is CASSRDRAGDEQYF. CDR3 nucleotides: TGTGCCAGCAGCAGGGACAGGGCGGGGGACGAGCAGTACTTC.

CDR3 DNA sequence: TGTGCCAGTAGTGCTCCGGGACAGGGAGATCTGGAGCAGTACTTC. Protein product: CASSAPGQGDLEQYF. J is TRBJ2-5 and V is TRBV19; TRBD1 matches 9 bases. Germline CDR1 LNHDA, CDR2 SQIVND (reference sequence). V was pared by 5 bases and J by 11 bases, with 15 bases of the junction left unmatched. This CDR3 has 15 residues.

In this sample, this clone turned up a few times. The chain employs TRBV6-5 and TRBJ1-2; 7 bases map to TRBD1. Germline-derived CDR1 and CDR2 are MNHEY and SVGAGI. The CDR3 is made up of 14 amino acids. Losses at the gene ends were 2 bases for V and 7 bases for J; bases not matched to a gene: 7. The CDR3 coding sequence is TGTGCCAGCAGTTACCAACAGGGGTCTGGTGGCTACACCTTC. It encodes CASSYQQGSGGYTF.